The 7 T cell receptor beta chains reported below all come from one sample, sequenced in a study of blood T cell repertoires in COVID-19 (dated by TCRdb to about 2020). Libraries came from the immunoSEQ multiplex PCR assay. TCRdb stores this immuneACCESS table with in-frame sequences only. Part of the clones is absent; in the studies checked, under half of the shortfall reflects unresolved V genes, and no reason is known for the rest. A total of 90,000 to 150,000 clones appear in this sample, approximately 87% of them only once. Less than 2.5% of the sample goes to the ten largest clones. The sample comprised peripheral blood. The receptors originated from a woman aged 45-59 years with acute or convalescent COVID-19.

This sequence joins TRBV20-1 and TRBJ2-1; maybe TRBD2 (6 bases). The CDR3 is made up of 11 amino acids. In germline, CDR1 is DFQATT, CDR2 SNEGSKA (reference sequence). V was pared by 6 bases and J by 10 bases, with 13 bases between. DNA of the CDR3: TGCAGTGCGCGGACTAAGGTAGAGCAGTTCTTC. Translating gives CSARTKVEQFF.

This sequence joins TRBV6-5 and TRBJ1-1; 7 positions match TRBD1. CDR3 size: 15 residues. Germline CDR1 is MNHEY and CDR2 is SVGAGI. The V segment lost 5 bases and the J segment 1 base; nucleotides outside the gene matches: 7. The CDR3 reads CASSPQSGGNTEAFF. CDR3 coding DNA: TGTGCCAGCAGTCCCCAGTCAGGGGGGAACACTGAAGCTTTCTTT.

The V gene is TRBV7-2, the J gene TRBJ2-1; 10 bases agree with TRBD1. Germline lookup yields CDR1 SGHTA and CDR2 FQGNSA. V lost 5 bases and J lost 8; bases outside the gene matches: 6. This CDR3 has 14 residues. The CDR3 DNA reads as TGTGCCAGCAGCATGGACAGGGGGAGGGATGAGCAGTTCTTC. Translating it yields CASSMDRGRDEQFF.

J is TRBJ1-1 and V is TRBV7-8; no definite D call. Germline CDR1 reads SGHVS; CDR2 reads FQNEAQ. The CDR3 totals 13 residues. V was trimmed by 0 bases and J by 8 bases, leaving 10 bases between them. CDR3 DNA sequence: TGTGCCAGCAGCTTAGCTCGGGAACGGGAAGCTTTCTTT. It yields the protein CASSLAREREAFF.

This rearrangement joins TRBV7-3 to TRBJ2-7; tentatively, D is TRBD1 (5 bases). Germline V gene data show CDR1 as SGHTA and CDR2 as FQGTGA. The germline V and J ends were trimmed by 4 bases and 0 bases, with 10 bases remaining between them. The CDR3 sequence is 14 residues long. CDR3 sequence reads: CASSSDSSSYEQYF. The CDR3 nucleotides read TGTGCCAGCAGCTCAGACAGTAGCTCCTACGAGCAGTACTTC.

The chain carries TRBV7-2 and TRBJ1-2; D is possibly TRBD1 (6 bases). CDR3 length: 15 residues. Trimming cost V 2 bases and J 8 bases, with 18 bases left between them. Per the germline V gene, CDR1 is SGHTA and CDR2 is FQGNSA. This CDR3 is CASSLPGRGTQGYTF. CDR3 DNA sequence: TGTGCCAGCAGCTTACCGGGGAGGGGGACGCAAGGCTACACCTTC. Together with reference TRBV7-2 and TRBJ1-2, the CDR3 gives the full variable domain: GAGVSQSPSNKVTEKGKDVELRCDPISGHTALYWYRQSLGQGLEFLIYFQGNSAPDKSGLPSDRFSAERTGGSVSTLTIQRTQQEDSAVYLCASSLPGRGTQGYTFGSGTRLTVV.

The CDR3 protein is CASSLGHMNTEAFF. The CDR3, as DNA: TGCGCCAGCAGCCTCGGACATATGAACACTGAAGCTTTCTTT. The chain carries TRBV4-1 and TRBJ1-1; possibly TRBD1 for D (5 bases). This CDR3 contains 14 residues. CDR1 and CDR2 (germline): MGHRA, YSYEKL. V shed 4 bases and J shed 0 bases, with 9 bases lying between them.